Below are 20 T cell receptor beta chains sequenced from a single sample in a study of T-cell reconstitution after alpha-beta-depleted transplantation in children. Unique molecular identifiers were incorporated during preparation of the TCRbeta library. TCRdb processed the PCR reads anew with MiXCR; each CDR3 protein has one entry. The sample contains over 85,000 distinct CDR3 sequences, around 5.9% of which appear only once. Sequenced here: PBMCs, mostly from graft donor cells, sampled 60 days after TCRalphabeta/CD19-depleted stem cell transplant. These receptors all stem from a female patient between 2 and 15 years old who had a stem cell transplant for Fanconi anemia, so the T cells may come from the graft donor.

The rearrangement uses TRBV19 and TRBJ1-4; 11 positions agree with TRBD1. Unmatched junction bases numbered 9, after V lost 7 bases and J lost 8 bases. The germline V gene has CDR1 LNHDA and CDR2 SQIVND (reference sequence). The CDR3 totals 15 residues. The CDR3 protein is CASKPPWTGGEKLFF. The CDR3 DNA sequence: TGTGCCAGTAAACCCCCTTGGACAGGGGGCGAAAAACTGTTTTTT. The entire variable domain, with the rest obtained from reference TRBV19 and TRBJ1-4, is as follows: DGGITQSPKYLFRKEGQNVTLSCEQNLNHDAMYWYRQDPGQGLRLIYYSQIVNDFQKGDIAEGYSVSREKKESFPLTVTSAQKNPTAFYLCASKPPWTGGEKLFFGSGTQLSVL.

This clonotype showed up just a few times. This chain uses TRBV6-2 or TRBV6-3 with TRBJ1-5; 7 bases match TRBD1. V was clipped by 5 bases and J by 1 base; unmatched bases: 8. The V gene's germline CDR1 is MNHEY and CDR2 SVGEGT. This CDR3 has 16 residues. The CDR3 sequence is CASSNPTGVSNQPQHF. CDR3 DNA: TGTGCCAGCAGTAACCCCACAGGGGTAAGCAATCAGCCCCAGCATTTT.

In its sample, this clonotype was seen many times. The chain is built from TRBV15 and TRBJ2-7; 7 bases fit TRBD2. Germline trimming cut 0 bases from V and 0 bases from J; bases unmatched to any gene: 2. Germline assignment: CDR1 LNHNV and CDR2 YYDKDF (reference sequence). There are 15 residues in the CDR3. CDR3 sequence (DNA): TGTGCCACCAGCAGAGAGACTAGCTACTCCTACGAGCAGTACTTC. This encodes CATSRETSYSYEQYF.

This clonotype was seen at least ten times. The chain couples TRBV7-2 to TRBJ2-7; 7 positions agree with TRBD1. The CDR3 sequence is 13 residues long. Germline CDR1 and CDR2: SGHTA and FQGNSA. V lost 5 bases to trimming and J lost 3 bases; unmatched junction nucleotides: 4. The CDR3, as DNA: TGTGCCAGCAGCGAACAGGGGTTCTACGAGCAGTACTTC. Translated: CASSEQGFYEQYF.

This clonotype was observed many times. The rearrangement links TRBV20-1 to TRBJ2-3; D gene uncertain. This CDR3 contains 12 residues. The ends were cut back, 4 bases at V and 2 bases at J, with 7 bases in the middle. From germline, CDR1 is DFQATT and CDR2 SNEGSKA (reference sequence). The CDR3 DNA reads TGCAGTGCTATAGAGACCACAGATACGCAGTATTTT. Protein sequence: CSAIETTDTQYF.

In this sample, this clonotype turned up many times. The chain employs TRBV6-2 or TRBV6-3 and TRBJ1-5, with TRBD1 identical over 9 bases. The ends lost 7 bases at V and 4 bases at J; junction bases unmatched: 5. CDR1 is MNHEY and CDR2 is SVGEGT in the germline V gene. CDR3 length equals 14 residues. The CDR3 DNA reads as TGTGCCAGCAATCCGACAGGGGGTAATCAGCCCCAGCATTTT. Its protein is CASNPTGGNQPQHF.

The table lists this clonotype with many counts. The J gene is TRBJ2-7, the V gene TRBV7-2; 10 nucleotides match TRBD2. CDR1 is SGHTA, CDR2 FQGNSA, per germline. Trimming at V came to 6 bases and at J to 4 bases, leaving 6 bases not matched to a gene. This CDR3 has 14 residues. The CDR3 nucleotides are TGTGCCAGCAGTTATAGCGGGGGGAGGTACGAGCAGTACTTC. Translating it yields CASSYSGGRYEQYF.

The table lists this clonotype with many counts. V and J are TRBV10-3 and TRBJ2-7, with D perhaps being TRBD1 or TRBD2 (5 bases each). Germline CDR1 reads ENHRY; CDR2 reads SYGVKD. The ends were cut back, 10 bases at V and 5 bases at J, with 15 bases in the middle. The CDR3 is 12 residues long. The CDR3 sequence: CATREGSNEQYF. The DNA for the CDR3 is TGTGCCACCCGCGAGGGGTCTAACGAGCAGTACTTC.

This chain joins TRBV24-1 and TRBJ2-7; a possible D gene is TRBD2 (5 bases). The germline CDR1 and CDR2 sequences are KGHDR and SFDVKD. Trimming pared 0 bases from V and 9 bases from J, leaving 8 bases between. The length of the CDR3 is 12 residues. In DNA form, the CDR3 reads TGTGCCACCAGTGATTTGGCGGGTAGGCAGTACTTC. Translating gives CATSDLAGRQYF.

This clonotype has ten or more counts. The gene calls are TRBV3-1 and TRBJ2-5; TRBD2 is a possible D gene (6 bases). The ends were cut back, 4 bases at V and 5 bases at J, with 17 bases in the middle. From germline, CDR1 is LGHDT and CDR2 YNNKEL (reference sequence). The CDR3 sequence is 15 residues long. CDR3 sequence: CASSPDYFPAETQYF. The CDR3 region has the DNA TGTGCCAGCAGCCCGGACTACTTCCCTGCTGAGACCCAGTACTTC.

This clonotype was detected a few times. The chain recombines TRBV4-2 with TRBJ1-1; no clear D. Germline V gives CDR1 LGHNA, CDR2 YNFKEQ. The CDR3 is 15 residues long. V lost 1 base and J lost 5, with 14 bases in between. The CDR3 DNA reads as TGTGCCAGCAGCCAAGGCTCGGGAGTGAGGACTGAAGCTTTCTTT. This codes for CASSQGSGVRTEAFF.

This clonotype was seen many times. This chain connects TRBV3-1 to TRBJ2-5; D unresolved. This CDR3 has 15 residues. The V end was cut by 1 base, the J end by 2 bases, with 11 bases between. CDR1 LGHDT and CDR2 YNNKEL come from the germline V gene (reference sequence). The CDR3 region is CASSQGPSNQETQYF. The CDR3 DNA reads TGTGCCAGCAGCCAAGGACCCAGTAATCAAGAGACCCAGTACTTC.

This clonotype appeared many times. The chain employs TRBV7-2 and TRBJ2-5; 13 bases match TRBD2. This CDR3 has 17 amino acids. Germline V gives CDR1 SGHTA, CDR2 FQGNSA. Trimming took 5 bases from V and 5 from J; bases not matched to a gene: 11. The CDR3 reads CASSETSGGARGETQYF. The CDR3 DNA reads as TGTGCCAGCAGCGAAACTAGCGGGGGGGCCCGGGGTGAGACCCAGTACTTC.

In this sample, this clonotype turned up many times. This rearrangement joins TRBV29-1 to TRBJ2-7; D perhaps matches TRBD1 (6 bases). Germline assignment: CDR1 SQVTM and CDR2 ANQGSEA. V lost 3 bases and J 2 bases, leaving 8 bases between the germline ends. The CDR3 runs to 12 residues. DNA of the CDR3: TGCAGCGTTGAGGGACACACCTACGAGCAGTACTTC. Its protein product is CSVEGHTYEQYF.

This clonotype has a count of ten or more. V is TRBV7-9 and J is TRBJ2-1, with 13 bases aligning to TRBD2. V shed 4 bases and J 3 bases; nucleotides not matched to a gene: 6. This CDR3 has 17 amino acids. Germline CDR1 SEHNR, CDR2 FQNEAQ (reference sequence). For the CDR3, the DNA is TGTGCCAGCAGCTCTCCCGGGACTAGCGGGGTCTACAATGAGCAGTTCTTC. Translation gives CASSSPGTSGVYNEQFF.

This clonotype was recorded many times. The chain couples TRBV19 to TRBJ2-3, with D possibly matching TRBD1 (5 bases). CDR1 is LNHDA, CDR2 SQIVND, per germline (reference sequence). With 3 bases removed from V and 5 bases from J, the gap between germline ends came to 9 bases. The CDR3 is 13 residues long. The CDR3 DNA sequence: TGTGCCAGTAGTATCTGGGGCGGAGATACGCAGTATTTT. It translates to CASSIWGGDTQYF.

This clonotype has more than one count but fewer than ten. V is TRBV5-1 and J is TRBJ2-6; 7 bases are shared with TRBD1. The CDR3 extends over 15 amino acids. With V trimmed by 3 bases and J by 2 bases, 2 bases remained unmatched. CDR1 and CDR2 from the germline V gene are SGHRS and YFSETQ. The CDR3 nucleotides read TGCGCCAGCAGCTATACAGGGGCTGGGGCCAACGTCCTGACTTTC. This codes for CASSYTGAGANVLTF. Together with reference TRBV5-1 and TRBJ2-6, the CDR3 gives the full variable domain: KAGVTQTPRYLIKTRGQQVTLSCSPISGHRSVSWYQQTPGQGLQFLFEYFSETQRNKGNFPGRFSGRQFSNSRSEMNVSTLELGDSALYLCASSYTGAGANVLTFGAGSRLTVL.

This clonotype was seen only a few times. In nucleotides, the CDR3 is TGCAGTGCCTCAACACCCAGGGGCGGCTCTGAGACCCAGTACTTC. Its protein product is CSASTPRGGSETQYF. J is TRBJ2-5 and V is TRBV20-1, with a weak D call TRBD1 (6 bases). Germline V gene lookup returns CDR1 DFQATT and CDR2 SNEGSKA (reference sequence). The CDR3 totals 15 residues. The germline V and J ends were trimmed by 6 bases and 5 bases, with 22 bases remaining between them.

In this sample, this clonotype turned up a few times. This chain connects TRBV30 to TRBJ2-7, with TRBD1 matching 8 bases. The CDR3 is made up of 14 amino acids. V was clipped by 4 bases and J by 1 base; unmatched bases: 6. Germline CDR1 and CDR2: GTSNPN and SVGIG (reference sequence). The CDR3 here is CAWTTWTGSYEQYF. The DNA of the CDR3 is TGTGCCTGGACTACCTGGACAGGGTCCTACGAGCAGTACTTC.

V usage is TRBV12-3 or TRBV12-4 and J usage is TRBJ1-3; maybe TRBD1 (6 bases). Trimming cost V 6 bases and J 8 bases, with 17 bases left between them. The CDR3 consists of 14 residues. This CDR3 reads CASSSAGALHTIYF. CDR3 nucleotides: TGTGCCAGCAGCTCTGCGGGGGCCCTTCACACCATATATTTT.